What follows are 32 T cell receptor beta chains derived from one specimen sequenced in a study of shared clonotypes between healthy human individuals (dated by TCRdb to the early 2020s). The method was the immunoSEQ multiplex PCR assay. Entries here come from immuneACCESS through TCRdb and include only in-frame sequences with V and J called. Some clones fail to appear in such tables; in the studies checked, an unresolved V gene covers under half of the shortfall, and the cause of the remainder is unknown. The sample yields some 630,000 clones; roughly 96% were counted once. The top ten clones comprise 0.11% of the sample. CD8 naive samples consisted of CD45RO-negative cells that were positively selected for CCR7, yielding a CD45RA+CCR7+ population without TemRA cells. Input material: naive CD8+ T cells sorted from blood. The cell subset or site label for this specimen denotes: CD45RA+CCR7+. The receptors shown here come from a woman aged 25 to 39 in good health.

V and J are TRBV5-4 and TRBJ1-5; D is unclear. CDR1 is SGHNT and CDR2 is YYREEE in the germline V gene (reference sequence). CDR3 length: 13 amino acids. Trimming cost V 0 bases and J 6 bases, with 7 bases left between them. The chain's CDR3 is CASSLERGQPQHF. The CDR3 DNA sequence: TGTGCCAGCAGCTTGGAGCGGGGTCAGCCCCAGCATTTT.

The chain joins TRBV28 to TRBJ2-7, with no clear D. The CDR3 totals 13 residues. Germline V gene data show CDR1 as MDHEN and CDR2 as SYDVKM. V lost 6 bases and J 4 bases, leaving 13 bases between the germline ends. The chain's CDR3 is CASRLAATYEQYF. The CDR3 DNA reads TGTGCCAGCAGATTAGCCGCGACTTACGAGCAGTACTTC.

V usage is TRBV28 and J usage is TRBJ2-7; D perhaps matches TRBD1 (5 bases). Germline V gives CDR1 MDHEN, CDR2 SYDVKM. The CDR3 extends over 15 amino acids. The germline V and J ends were trimmed by 4 bases and 0 bases, with 13 bases remaining between them. The CDR3 sequence: CASSSLRQHSYEQYF. CDR3 DNA: TGTGCCAGCAGTTCCCTCCGACAGCACTCCTACGAGCAGTACTTC.

The chain couples TRBV30 to TRBJ2-2; D gene ambiguous. The CDR3 spans 12 residues. Between the trimmed V and J ends, which lost 3 bases and 4 bases, there was a span of 6 bases. Germline assignment: CDR1 GTSNPN and CDR2 SVGIG (reference sequence). This chain's CDR3 is CAWSPGTGELFF. The CDR3, as DNA: TGTGCCTGGAGCCCGGGCACCGGGGAGCTGTTTTTT.

V and J are TRBV5-5 and TRBJ1-4, with 7 positions matching TRBD1. Losses at the gene ends were 4 bases for V and 8 bases for J; bases not matched to a gene: 14. The CDR3 consists of 16 residues. Germline V gives CDR1 SGHKS, CDR2 YYEKEE (reference sequence). The CDR3 nucleotides are TGTGCCAGCAGCACCCACGACAGGGTAGTTTACGAAAAACTGTTTTTT. Protein: CASSTHDRVVYEKLFF. Supplemented by reference TRBV5-5 and TRBJ1-4, the full variable domain reads DAGVTQSPTHLIKTRGQQVTLRCSPISGHKSVSWYQQVLGQGPQFIFQYYEKEERGRGNFPDRFSARQFPNYSSELNVNALLLGDSALYLCASSTHDRVVYEKLFFGSGTQLSVL.

V is TRBV5-1 and J is TRBJ1-1, with D maybe TRBD1 (5 bases). Trimming stripped 0 bases from V and 1 base from J, with 10 bases between. The CDR3 has 15 residues. Germline lookup yields CDR1 SGHRS and CDR2 YFSETQ. The CDR3 loop is CASSLGGGANTEAFF. Here the CDR3 DNA reads TGCGCCAGCAGCTTGGGTGGAGGGGCGAACACTGAAGCTTTCTTT.

The count of this clone is one. V gene TRBV27 combines with J gene TRBJ2-1, with TRBD1 matching 9 bases. In germline, CDR1 is MNHEY, CDR2 SMNVEV (reference sequence). Trimming cost V 6 bases and J 5 bases; bases outside gene matches: 8. The CDR3 has 15 amino acids. CDR3: CASRINRGRDNEQFF. CDR3 nucleotide sequence: TGTGCCAGCAGGATTAACAGGGGGCGGGACAATGAGCAGTTCTTC.

V and J are TRBV6-5 and TRBJ1-5, with TRBD1 matching 9 bases. J lost 7 bases, V lost 6 bases, and 7 bases had no gene match. Per germline, CDR1 MNHEY and CDR2 SVGAGI. CDR3 size: 14 residues. The CDR3 DNA is TGTGCCAGCAGCACGGGACAGGGTGAGCAGCCCCAGCATTTT. It yields the protein CASSTGQGEQPQHF.

This rearrangement joins TRBV27 to TRBJ2-5, with D perhaps matching TRBD2 (6 bases). The germline V gene encodes CDR1 MNHEY and CDR2 SMNVEV (reference sequence). V dropped 2 bases and J dropped 2 bases, with 12 bases sitting between them. The CDR3 runs 15 residues. The CDR3 region has the DNA TGTGCCAGCAGTTTAATCGGGAGACTACAAGAGACCCAGTACTTC. Protein: CASSLIGRLQETQYF.

The chain uses TRBV19 and TRBJ1-5, with D hard to call. Trimming took 3 bases from V and 6 from J, leaving 12 bases between them. The CDR3 extends over 14 amino acids. Germline V gene data show CDR1 as LNHDA and CDR2 as SQIVND (reference sequence). CDR3: CASSISRGIQPQHF. DNA of the CDR3: TGTGCCAGTAGTATCTCGCGGGGAATTCAGCCCCAGCATTTT.

The V and J genes are TRBV6-1 and TRBJ2-7; D is perhaps TRBD1 (6 bases). Trimming pared 7 bases from V and 7 bases from J, leaving 14 bases between. The CDR3 sequence is 12 residues long. CDR1 MNHNS and CDR2 SASEGT come from the germline V gene. The CDR3 is CASINRAREQYF. The CDR3, as DNA: TGTGCCAGCATTAACAGGGCGAGAGAGCAGTACTTC.

This clone was recorded once. The chain links TRBV5-1 to TRBJ1-5; D possibly corresponds to TRBD1 (5 bases). Trimming left V 1 base short and J 6 bases short, with 11 bases between. The CDR3 covers 14 residues. CDR1 SGHRS and CDR2 YFSETQ come from the germline V gene. CDR3 nucleotides: TGCGCCAGCAGCTTGAGAGGGCAGGGTCAGCCCCAGCATTTT. Translated, it gives CASSLRGQGQPQHF.

The V gene is TRBV12-5, the J gene TRBJ2-5; no firm D call. V lost 3 bases, J lost 3 bases, and 20 bases lay in between. The CDR3 runs to 17 residues. The germline V gene has CDR1 LGHNT and CDR2 FRNRAP. The CDR3 bases are TGTGCTAGTGGTTTTCGTGGGAACAGTCACCGAAAAGAGACCCAGTACTTC. This encodes CASGFRGNSHRKETQYF.

The chain carries TRBV13 and TRBJ2-1, with 12 bases fitting TRBD2. The ends lost 4 bases at V and 5 bases at J; junction bases unmatched: 3. Per germline, CDR1 PRHDT and CDR2 FYEKMQ (reference sequence). The CDR3 consists of 15 residues. The CDR3 loop reads CASSWRLAGDNEQFF. The CDR3 DNA follows: TGTGCCAGCAGCTGGCGACTAGCGGGGGACAATGAGCAGTTCTTC.

The chain uses TRBV6-6 and TRBJ2-7; perhaps TRBD2 as D (6 bases). The V end was cut by 10 bases, the J end by 13 bases, with 20 bases between. The CDR3 sequence is 11 residues long. In germline, CDR1 is MNHNY, CDR2 SVGAGI (reference sequence). The CDR3 sequence is CATQGSEGVYF. CDR3 nucleotides: TGTGCCACTCAGGGTTCGGAGGGTGTCTACTTC.

The rearrangement uses TRBV9 and TRBJ1-1; D not certain. Between the trimmed V and J ends, which lost 0 bases and 0 bases, there was a span of 9 bases. The CDR3 length is 15 residues. Germline V gene sequence: CDR1 SGDLS, CDR2 YYNGEE. The CDR3 sequence is CASSVGAGLNTEAFF. CDR3 nucleotides: TGTGCCAGCAGCGTAGGAGCAGGATTGAACACTGAAGCTTTCTTT.

The rearrangement links TRBV7-9 to TRBJ2-2, with a tentative D call TRBD1 (5 bases). The CDR3 spans 15 residues. Germline values: CDR1 SEHNR, CDR2 FQNEAQ (reference sequence). V shed 4 bases and J shed 2 bases, with 11 bases lying between them. The CDR3 coding sequence is TGTGCCAGCAGCTCCCGACAGACAAACACCGGGGAGCTGTTTTTT. Translated, it gives CASSSRQTNTGELFF.

The chain links TRBV7-6 to TRBJ1-5; D perhaps matches TRBD1 (6 bases). The germline CDR1 and CDR2 sequences are SGHVS and FNYEAQ. The CDR3 is made up of 16 amino acids. Trimming pared 5 bases from V and 2 bases from J, leaving 16 bases between. The CDR3 reads CASSPSGGGGNQPQHF. In DNA form, the CDR3 reads TGTGCCAGCAGCCCCAGCGGTGGGGGCGGCAATCAGCCCCAGCATTTT.

CDR3 residues: CASSEGTLIDYEQYF. The CDR3, as DNA: TGTGCCAGCAGTGAAGGGACCCTAATCGACTACGAGCAGTACTTC. The rearrangement joins TRBV6-1 to TRBJ2-7, with D uncertain. Germline lookup yields CDR1 MNHNS and CDR2 SASEGT. Trimming removed 1 base from V and 3 bases from J, with 13 bases in between. This CDR3 spans 15 amino acids.

As to this clone: Additional DNA sequences in this sample encode the identical CDR3. This chain joins TRBV27 and TRBJ2-2; the D is unclear. The CDR3 runs 12 residues. Germline V gives CDR1 MNHEY, CDR2 SMNVEV (reference sequence). V lost 3 bases to trimming and J lost 8 bases, with 7 bases between them. Here the CDR3 DNA reads TGTGCCAGCAGTTTCGTAGGAGGGGAGCTGTTTTTT. This codes for CASSFVGGELFF.

This rearrangement joins TRBV5-1 to TRBJ2-7; the match to TRBD1 covers 7 bases. V shed 2 bases, J shed 0 bases, and the junction held 5 bases outside the gene matches. The CDR3 has 15 amino acids. The germline gives CDR1 SGHRS, CDR2 YFSETQ. The CDR3 is CASSFRDRASYEQYF. Written as DNA, the CDR3 is TGCGCCAGCAGCTTCCGGGACAGAGCCTCCTACGAGCAGTACTTC.

This chain joins TRBV7-8 and TRBJ1-2; no reliable D call. Trimming took off 5 bases at V and 3 bases at J, with 7 bases between the two ends. The germline CDR1 and CDR2 sequences are SGHVS and FQNEAQ. The CDR3 totals 12 residues. The CDR3, as DNA: TGTGCCAGCAGCCCAGACTACTATGGCTACACCTTC. Its translation: CASSPDYYGYTF.

The chain combines TRBV10-3 with TRBJ2-3; D possibly uses TRBD1 or TRBD2 (5 bases each). CDR1 and CDR2 (germline): ENHRY, SYGVKD. The CDR3 is made up of 18 amino acids. V gave up 8 bases and J gave up 2 bases, with 26 bases separating them. The chain's CDR3 is CAIERPPSTRGDTDTQYF. CDR3 bases: TGTGCCATCGAACGTCCCCCCTCTACTAGGGGAGACACAGATACGCAGTATTTT.

In regard to this clone: This CDR3 is also generated by other DNA sequences in the sample. The chain recombines TRBV13 with TRBJ2-1, with 7 positions matching TRBD2. The junction had 1 base not matched to a gene; V was cut back by 0 bases and J by 5 bases. The length of the CDR3 is 14 residues. Per germline, CDR1 PRHDT and CDR2 FYEKMQ (reference sequence). CDR3 DNA: TGTGCCAGCAGCTTAGGCCTAGCGGACAATGAGCAGTTCTTC. This encodes CASSLGLADNEQFF.

The rearrangement links TRBV5-4 to TRBJ2-1; D gene uncertain. V was trimmed by 4 bases and J by 7 bases, leaving 9 bases between them. This CDR3 contains 12 residues. Germline V CDR1 and CDR2: SGHNT, YYREEE (reference sequence). This chain's CDR3 is CASSRANNEQFF. The DNA for the CDR3 is TGTGCCAGCAGCCGCGCTAATAATGAGCAGTTCTTC.

The chain joins TRBV5-8 to TRBJ1-1; TRBD1 is a possible D gene (5 bases). V dropped 4 bases and J dropped 6 bases, with 13 bases sitting between them. Germline values: CDR1 SGHTS, CDR2 YDEGEE. This CDR3 spans 13 amino acids. The CDR3 nucleotides are TGTGCCAGCAGCGTTCGGACATCTCCTGAAGCTTTCTTT. This encodes CASSVRTSPEAFF. The entire variable domain, with the rest obtained from reference TRBV5-8 and TRBJ1-1, is as follows: EAGVTQSPTHLIKTRGQQATLRCSPISGHTSVYWYQQALGLGLQFLLWYDEGEERNRGNFPPRFSGRQFPNYSSELNVNALELEDSALYLCASSVRTSPEAFFGQGTRLTVV.

This clone was seen a single time. The chain recombines TRBV23-1 with TRBJ1-4; D is undetermined. TRBV23-1 is given ORF status, its function remaining uncertain. V was trimmed by 0 bases and J by 0 bases, leaving 8 bases between them. The CDR3 has 16 amino acids. CDR3 nucleotide sequence: TGCGCCAGCAGTCAATCTCCCCCGTCAACTAATGAAAAACTGTTTTTT. Translated: CASSQSPPSTNEKLFF.

The chain joins TRBV27 to TRBJ2-7; D might be TRBD1 (6 bases). CDR1 and CDR2 from the germline V gene are MNHEY and SMNVEV (reference sequence). The CDR3 runs to 13 residues. The V gene lost 6 bases and the J gene lost 4 bases, with 13 bases spanning the gap. CDR3 bases: TGTGCCAGCAGCTCGTTTCAGGGGTACGAGCAGTACTTC. Protein: CASSSFQGYEQYF.

This clone was recorded only once. The chain combines TRBV7-8 with TRBJ2-5; perhaps TRBD2 as D (5 bases). Trimming removed 1 base from V and 0 bases from J, with 6 bases in between. The germline gives CDR1 SGHVS, CDR2 FQNEAQ. CDR3 length: 14 residues. The CDR3 bases are TGTGCCAGCAGCTTAGGGGAGAACCAAGAGACCCAGTACTTC. Its translation is CASSLGENQETQYF.

The rearrangement links TRBV7-8 to TRBJ1-4; no clear D gene. Deletions cut 1 base from V and 5 bases from J, with 17 bases between. The CDR3 contains 17 residues. The germline V gene encodes CDR1 SGHVS and CDR2 FQNEAQ. This CDR3 is CASSLDERRLINEKLFF. In DNA, the CDR3 is TGTGCCAGCAGCTTAGATGAGAGGAGGCTAATCAATGAAAAACTGTTTTTT. The variable domain in full, with the rest retrieved from reference TRBV7-8 and TRBJ1-4, is GAGVSQSPRYKVAKRGQDVALRCDPISGHVSLFWYQQALGQGPEFLTYFQNEAQLDKSGLPSDRFFAERPEGSVSTLKIQRTQQEDSAVYLCASSLDERRLINEKLFFGSGTQLSVL.

The chain joins TRBV28 to TRBJ2-7; D not resolved. CDR3 length: 14 amino acids. CDR1 and CDR2 (germline): MDHEN, SYDVKM. The CDR3 loop reads CATTGKGGSYEQYF. In nucleotides, the CDR3 is TGTGCTACAACCGGCAAGGGCGGATCCTACGAGCAGTACTTC.

The J gene is TRBJ2-7, the V gene TRBV11-2, with D unresolved. The CDR3 spans 13 residues. In germline, CDR1 is SGHAT, CDR2 FQNNGV. With 3 bases removed from V and 0 bases from J, the gap between germline ends came to 6 bases. The CDR3 sequence is CASSFVTSYEQYF. CDR3 nucleotides: TGTGCCAGCAGCTTTGTCACCTCCTACGAGCAGTACTTC.